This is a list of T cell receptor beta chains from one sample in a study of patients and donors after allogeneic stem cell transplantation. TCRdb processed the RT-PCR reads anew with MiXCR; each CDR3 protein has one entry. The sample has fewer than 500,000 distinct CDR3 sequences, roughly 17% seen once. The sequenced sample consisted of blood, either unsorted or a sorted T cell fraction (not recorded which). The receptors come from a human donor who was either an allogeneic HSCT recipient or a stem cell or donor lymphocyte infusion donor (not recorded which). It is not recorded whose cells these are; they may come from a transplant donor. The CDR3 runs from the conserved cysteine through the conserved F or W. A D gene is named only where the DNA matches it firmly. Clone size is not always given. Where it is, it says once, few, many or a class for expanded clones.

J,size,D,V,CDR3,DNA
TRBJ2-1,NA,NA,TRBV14,CASSPLGRTYNEQFF,TGTGCCAGCAGCCCCCTCGGACGGACCTACAATGAGCAGTTCTTC
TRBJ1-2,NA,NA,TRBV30,CAWSGLTALDGYTF,TGTGCCTGGAGTGGCTTAACAGCCCTCGATGGCTACACCTTC
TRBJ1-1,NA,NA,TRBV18,CASSPSERQHLTMNTEAFF,TGTGCCAGCTCACCGTCGGAGCGACAGCACTTAACAATGAACACTGAAGCTTTCTTT
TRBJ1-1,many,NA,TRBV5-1,CASRREMNTEAFF,TGCGCCAGCAGACGGGAAATGAACACTGAAGCTTTCTTT
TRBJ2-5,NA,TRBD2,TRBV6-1,CASSVARGGQTQYF,TGTGCCAGCAGTGTGGCGCGGGGGGGCCAGACCCAGTACTTC
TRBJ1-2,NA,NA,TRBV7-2,CASSLEFTRGLYGYTF,TGTGCCAGCAGCTTAGAATTTACTCGGGGGTTGTATGGCTACACCTTC
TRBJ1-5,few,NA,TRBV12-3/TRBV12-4,CASSRDRWGNQPQHF,TGTGCCAGCAGCCGGGACCGGTGGGGCAATCAGCCCCAGCATTTT
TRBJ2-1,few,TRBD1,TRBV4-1,CASSQAGTAYNEQFF,TGCGCCAGCAGCCAAGCCGGGACAGCATACAATGAGCAGTTCTTC
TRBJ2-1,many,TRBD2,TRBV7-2,CASSLIRTSGYNEQFF,TGTGCCAGCAGCTTAATACGGACTAGCGGGTACAATGAGCAGTTCTTC
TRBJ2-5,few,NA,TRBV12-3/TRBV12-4,CASSFGRSYETQYF,TGTGCCAGCAGTTTTGGCAGGAGCTATGAGACCCAGTACTTC
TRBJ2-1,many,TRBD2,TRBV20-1,CSASISASGRADSYNEQFF,TGCAGTGCCTCAATATCGGCTAGCGGGAGGGCCGACTCCTACAATGAGCAGTTCTTC
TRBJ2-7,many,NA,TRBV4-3,CASSQQLGGALSSYEQYF,TGCGCCAGCAGCCAACAATTGGGTGGGGCCCTCAGCTCCTACGAGCAGTACTTC
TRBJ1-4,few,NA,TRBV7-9,CASSAVPEKLFF,TGTGCCAGCAGCGCTGTTCCTGAAAAACTGTTTTTT
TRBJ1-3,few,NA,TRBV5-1,CASSSDGAGNTIYF,TGCGCCAGCAGCTCGGATGGGGCCGGAAACACCATATATTTT
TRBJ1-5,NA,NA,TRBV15,CATSRDVGAGQPQHF,TGTGCCACCAGCAGAGATGTGGGGGCTGGGCAGCCCCAGCATTTT
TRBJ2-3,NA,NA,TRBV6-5,CASSYSNLGREDTQYF,TGTGCCAGCAGTTACTCGAATCTTGGGCGGGAAGATACGCAGTATTTT
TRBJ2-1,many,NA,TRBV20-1,CSAETSYYEQFF,TGCAGTGCAGAAACTAGTTATTATGAGCAGTTCTTC
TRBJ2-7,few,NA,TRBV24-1,CATSDPGTVDGQYF,TGTGCCACCAGTGACCCCGGGACCGTCGACGGGCAGTACTTC
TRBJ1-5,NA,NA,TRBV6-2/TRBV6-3,CASSYATGQPQHF,TGTGCCAGCAGTTACGCAACCGGGCAGCCCCAGCATTTT
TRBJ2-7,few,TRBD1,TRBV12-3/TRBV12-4,CASRQNDRVSSYEQYF,TGTGCCAGCAGACAAAATGACAGGGTCTCTTCCTACGAGCAGTACTTC
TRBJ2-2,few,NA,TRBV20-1,CSAPQAGELFF,TGCAGTGCTCCCCAGGCCGGGGAGCTGTTTTTT
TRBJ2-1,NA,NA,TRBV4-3,CASSQGEGNEQFF,TGCGCCAGCAGCCAAGGAGAGGGGAATGAGCAGTTCTTC
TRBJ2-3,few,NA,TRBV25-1,CASSGPTDTQYF,TGTGCCAGCAGTGGACCCACAGATACGCAGTATTTT
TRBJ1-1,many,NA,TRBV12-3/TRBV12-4,CASSFGRWGAFF,TGTGCCAGCAGTTTTGGGCGATGGGGAGCTTTCTTT
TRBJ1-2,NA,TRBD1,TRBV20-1,CSARAPGTGGSGYTF,TGCAGTGCTAGAGCCCCCGGGACAGGGGGCTCTGGCTACACCTTC